What follows is one TCR beta chain and its context. With 60 Vbeta and 13 Jbeta primers, the PCR was carried out. TCRdb's copy holds only in-frame clones and misses some; the assay was immunoSEQ multiplex PCR. The table lists approximately 130,000 clones, 85% of them singletons, with under 8.5% in the top ten. This sample was taken from a study of cytomegalovirus exposure and HLA in healthy donors. Per germline, CDR1 MDHEN and CDR2 SYDVKM. Trimming stripped 4 bases from V and 0 bases from J, with 13 bases between. CDR3 length equals 16 residues. Sequenced sample: PBMCs. The genes are TRBV28 and TRBJ1-5; D not certain. This receptor was identified in a woman aged 25 to 39 in good health and CMV-seropositive. CDR3 sequence (DNA): TGTGCCAGCAGTTCCGCTGACGGGTATAGCAATCAGCCCCAGCATTTT. Amino acid sequence: CASSSADGYSNQPQHF.